The rows below give T cell receptor beta chains drawn from one sample of a study of cytomegalovirus exposure and HLA in healthy donors. Only in-frame clones appear in the TCRdb table, and some are missing; sequencing was by immunoSEQ multiplex PCR. This table has 160,000 or so clones, about 80% appearing once. The specimen was PBMCs. These receptors all stem from a young man in good health and CMV-seropositive. Each CDR3 is given with its conserved first and last residue. A D gene is named only where the DNA matches it firmly. Not all rows give a size; the values are once, few, many and, for expanded clones, a class.

j_gene	v_gene	abundance	d_gene	CDR3nt	CDR3aa
TRBJ1-4	TRBV5-1	once	TRBD1	TGCGCCAGCAGCGGACAGGGGGCTAATGAAAAACTGTTTTTT	CASSGQGANEKLFF
TRBJ2-1	TRBV7-9	.	TRBD2	TGTGCCAGCAGCCCCGGGAGGAGCTCCTACAATGAGCAGTTCTTC	CASSPGRSSYNEQFF
TRBJ1-2	TRBV29-1	.	.	TGCAGCGTTGAAGGCAGGGGCGGCTACACCTTC	CSVEGRGGYTF
TRBJ2-7	TRBV1	few	.	TGCACCAGCAGCCAAGATGACCGGTTGAGAAGGAGCTCCTACGAGCAGTACTTC	CTSSQDDRLRRSSYEQYF
TRBJ2-6	TRBV5-1	.	.	TGCGCCAGCAGCTTGTTGACCCAGGGGAACTCTGGGGCCAACGTCCTGACTTTC	CASSLLTQGNSGANVLTF
TRBJ1-1	TRBV19	few	.	TGTGCCAGTACCGAAGAGGGGGGGGAGAACACTGAAGCTTTCTTT	CASTEEGGENTEAFF
TRBJ1-2	TRBV11-2	.	.	TGTGCCAGCAGCTTAGATCGCCAGGGTACTTGGGGCTACACCTTC	CASSLDRQGTWGYTF
TRBJ2-3	TRBV5-1	.	.	TGCGCCAGCAGCACCGGGACACCCCGTGCGGATACGCAGTATTTT	CASSTGTPRADTQYF
TRBJ2-1	TRBV7-2	.	TRBD2	TGTGCCAGCAGCTTGACTAGCGGGGGGGTAGAGGAGCAGTTCTTC	CASSLTSGGVEEQFF
TRBJ1-2	TRBV7-9	.	.	TGTGCCAGCAGCTTCGGGGTCACCTATGGCTACACCTTC	CASSFGVTYGYTF
TRBJ2-5	TRBV15	once	TRBD2	TGTGCCACCAGCAGAGATCTGGCTAGCGGGGGAGGAGAGACCCAGTACTTC	CATSRDLASGGGETQYF
TRBJ1-1	TRBV6-4	.	.	TGTGCCAGCAGAGTATCTTCAGGGGCCGGTAACACTGAAGCTTTCTTT	CASRVSSGAGNTEAFF
TRBJ1-2	TRBV5-1	few	TRBD1	TGCGCCAGCAGCTTCACAGGGGGCGACTATGGCTACACCTTC	CASSFTGGDYGYTF
TRBJ1-2	TRBV11-2	few	.	TGTGCCAGCAGCTTAGAAAGCCAGGGACACTACTATGGCTACACCTTC	CASSLESQGHYYGYTF
TRBJ1-5	TRBV23-1	few	.	TGCGCCAGCAGTCAAAACAGGGTGGGGAATCAGCCCCAGCATTTT	CASSQNRVGNQPQHF
TRBJ1-1	TRBV5-4	once	.	TGTGCCAGCGGTTTAATGAGTGACACTGAAGCTTTCTTT	CASGLMSDTEAFF
TRBJ1-4	TRBV19	few	.	TGTGCCAGTAGCACGGGGACATCCGCGAAAAAACTGTTTTTT	CASSTGTSAKKLFF
TRBJ1-4	TRBV5-1	.	TRBD1	TGCGCCAGCAGCCAGGGACAGGGGGCAGCTAATGAAAAACTGTTTTTT	CASSQGQGAANEKLFF
TRBJ2-7	TRBV28	.	.	TGTGCCAGCAGCTCTCTCGACGAGCAGTACTTC	CASSSLDEQYF
TRBJ1-2	TRBV6-5	.	.	TGTGCCAGCAGTTACCTCCACGGGGATGGCTACACCTTC	CASSYLHGDGYTF
TRBJ1-2	TRBV29-1	.	.	TGCAGCGTTAGGCAGGGCTATGGCTACACCTTC	CSVRQGYGYTF
TRBJ1-1	TRBV18	.	TRBD1	TGTGCCAGCTCACCTTCAGGGGGACTGAACACTGAAGCTTTCTTT	CASSPSGGLNTEAFF
TRBJ2-7	TRBV6-5	.	TRBD2	TGTGCCAGCACCCCGGGGGGGCTATACGAGCAGTACTTC	CASTPGGLYEQYF
TRBJ1-5	TRBV30	.	.	TGTGCCTGGAGTGGCGGGTTGAGCAATCAGCCCCAGCATTTT	CAWSGGLSNQPQHF
TRBJ2-7	TRBV5-1	few	.	TGCGCCAGCGGGAGGTGGACAGGTAGTCCCTACGAGCAGTACTTC	CASGRWTGSPYEQYF
TRBJ2-5	TRBV5-1	.	.	TGCGCCAGCAGCTTGATTGGCGGGGCACTCCAAGAGACCCAGTACTTC	CASSLIGGALQETQYF
TRBJ2-1	TRBV5-1	few	TRBD1	TGCGCCAGCAGCTTGGCCTCAGGGGGCGAGGGCAATGAGCAGTTCTTC	CASSLASGGEGNEQFF
TRBJ1-1	TRBV6-5	.	.	TGTGCCAGCAGTCATTACTCCGGAGACACTGAAGCTTTCTTT	CASSHYSGDTEAFF
TRBJ1-2	TRBV13	.	TRBD1	TGTGCCAGCAGCATAAATACAGGGGACGATGGCTACACCTTC	CASSINTGDDGYTF
TRBJ1-5	TRBV19	.	.	TGTGCCAGTAGTATATTCGGCGGACATAGCAATCAGCCCCAGCATTTT	CASSIFGGHSNQPQHF
TRBJ2-3	TRBV12-5	once	TRBD2	TGTGCTAGTGGTTTGGTAGGGGCAAGCGGGGGCACAGATACGCAGTATTTT	CASGLVGASGGTDTQYF
TRBJ2-7	TRBV19	once	.	TGTGCCAGTAGTCCGACAGGCTCCTACGAGCAGTACTTC	CASSPTGSYEQYF
TRBJ2-5	TRBV18	.	TRBD1	TGTGCCAGCTCACCAGCCTCAGGGGGTCAAGAGACCCAGTACTTC	CASSPASGGQETQYF
TRBJ2-5	TRBV9	.	.	TGTGCCAGCAGCGTTGGCGGCATCCAAGAGACCCAGTACTTC	CASSVGGIQETQYF
TRBJ1-4	TRBV9	.	.	TGTGCCAGCAGCGTAGGTGGGGGAGGGAATGAAAAACTGTTTTTT	CASSVGGGGNEKLFF
TRBJ1-1	TRBV7-6	.	TRBD1	TGTGCCAGCAGCTTAGAGGGGGCAGGGACTGAAGCTTTCTTT	CASSLEGAGTEAFF
TRBJ2-7	TRBV5-1	few	TRBD1	TGCGCCAGCAGCTACGGACAGGGCAAGGGCGAGCAGTACTTC	CASSYGQGKGEQYF
TRBJ1-1	TRBV30	.	.	TGTGCCTGGCGACAGCTGATGAACACTGAAGCTTTCTTT	CAWRQLMNTEAFF
TRBJ2-3	TRBV4-3	.	TRBD1	TGCGCCAGCAGCCACACCGGACAGGGTCAAGATACGCAGTATTTT	CASSHTGQGQDTQYF
TRBJ2-1	TRBV4-1	.	TRBD1	TGCGCCAGCAGCCCCTTAACCGGGACAGGGGGAGATGAGCAGTTCTTC	CASSPLTGTGGDEQFF
TRBJ1-4	TRBV27	.	.	TGTGCCAGCAGTTTCCGATATCTCCCGCTGGGGGCAGGGAATGAAAAACTGTTTTTT	CASSFRYLPLGAGNEKLFF
TRBJ2-7	TRBV19	.	TRBD1	TGTGCCAGTACTGGACAGGGGGCACACGAGCAGTACTTC	CASTGQGAHEQYF
TRBJ1-1	TRBV5-1	.	.	TGCGCCAGCAGCCCGCAGGGTCTAACACCTGAAGCTTTCTTT	CASSPQGLTPEAFF
TRBJ1-5	TRBV2	.	.	TGTGCCAGCAGTGAAGGTTTGGCCGGGTCGCGTCAGCCCCAGCATTTT	CASSEGLAGSRQPQHF
TRBJ2-5	TRBV2	.	TRBD2	TGTGCCAGCAGTGAACTAGCGGGGGGAAGGGAGACCCAGTACTTC	CASSELAGGRETQYF
TRBJ2-2	TRBV5-1	.	.	TGCGCCAGCAGCTTGGGACTGGCTGACACCGGGGAGCTGTTTTTT	CASSLGLADTGELFF
TRBJ1-6	TRBV2	.	TRBD1	TGTGCCAGCAGACCTGACAGGGCTAATTCACCCCTCCACTTT	CASRPDRANSPLHF
TRBJ2-7	TRBV27	.	TRBD1	TGTGCCAGCAGTTACAGGGGGAGCTCCTACGAGCAGTACTTC	CASSYRGSSYEQYF
TRBJ1-5	TRBV5-1	.	TRBD1	TGCGCCAGCAGCGACGGGACAGGGTTCAATCAGCCCCAGCATTTT	CASSDGTGFNQPQHF
TRBJ2-7	TRBV27	once	TRBD1	TGTGCCAGCAGTTTTATCGACAGGGCCTACGAGCAGTACTTC	CASSFIDRAYEQYF
TRBJ2-7	TRBV6-4	.	.	TGTGCCAGCAGCGCAGGGCCTGTTCCCTACGAGCAGTACTTC	CASSAGPVPYEQYF
TRBJ2-7	TRBV6-1	.	.	TGTGCCAGCATTCCGCCGCTAGAGACCTACGAGCAGTACTTC	CASIPPLETYEQYF
TRBJ2-4	TRBV28	.	.	TGTGCCAGCACCCAGATCGGGGCCAAAAACATTCAGTACTTC	CASTQIGAKNIQYF
TRBJ2-3	TRBV7-2	.	TRBD2	TGTGCCAGCAGCTTAAGGCCCAGCGGGGGAGGATCTAGCACAGATACGCAGTATTTT	CASSLRPSGGGSSTDTQYF
TRBJ2-1	TRBV5-1	.	.	TGCGCCAGCAGCTTGGGGGGGGACAGCTCCTACAATGAGCAGTTCTTC	CASSLGGDSSYNEQFF
TRBJ2-3	TRBV7-9	few	TRBD2	TGTGCCAGCAGCTTAGACAGCGGGGACACGCAGTATTTT	CASSLDSGDTQYF
TRBJ2-2	TRBV5-8	.	.	TGTGCCAGCAAAGCAATCACGAACACCGGGGAGCTGTTTTTT	CASKAITNTGELFF
TRBJ2-3	TRBV7-4	.	TRBD2	TGTGCCAGCCCCGAGGTAGCGGGGGGTGCGCAGTATTTT	CASPEVAGGAQYF
TRBJ1-6	TRBV4-2	.	.	TGTGCCAGCAGCCAATTAGGGAGGGGCCAGAATTCACCCCTCCACTTT	CASSQLGRGQNSPLHF